This TCR beta chain was recovered during a study of T cell responses to AZD1222 COVID-19 vaccine. On this clone: The antigen remains undetermined.

In germline, CDR1 is SNHLY, CDR2 FYNNEI. Trimming left V 4 bases short and J 5 bases short, with 12 bases between. The CDR3 loop spans 14 amino acids. Assay: immunoSEQ multiplex PCR; the TCRdb copy retains only in-frame clones and omits some. This table holds around 120,000 clones, about 87% found once. Study results and limitations: Researchers report vaccine-associated CD4 TCRs spanning spike, with dominance at 160-218 and 743-854.

The sample here was peripheral blood, taken on day 0 of AZD1222 vaccination. The J gene is TRBJ2-1, the V gene TRBV2; D remains ambiguous. This TCR was recovered from an adult in good health. The CDR3: CASSASQAHNEQFF. CDR3 DNA sequence: TGTGCCAGCAGTGCGTCGCAGGCCCACAATGAGCAGTTCTTC.